The sequence of this T cell receptor beta chain was determined in a study of OX40 agonist ivuxolimab in advanced cancers. In the study overall: Each patient was given ivuxolimab into a vein every 2 weeks, at 0.01 to 10 mg/kg.

Clones were read by immunoSEQ multiplex PCR, and TCRdb kept only the in-frame ones, dropping some. The sample carries some 39,000 clones, approximately 79% recorded once. Study-wide points: Expanded clones tended on average to be more numerous among CD8+ T cells than CD4+.

Looked up from germline, CDR1 is ENHRY and CDR2 is SYGVKD. The ends were cut back, 5 bases at V and 4 bases at J, with 9 bases in the middle. The CDR3 runs to 13 residues. Excluded were patients having autoimmune disease history or systemic immunosuppression. With regard to this clone: The antigen is undetermined.

The V and J genes are TRBV10-3 and TRBJ1-3; D is ambiguous. Sample: CD4+ or CD8+ T cells sorted from blood, taken in a trial of the OX40 agonist ivuxolimab. This receptor was obtained from an adult with an advanced solid tumor such as melanoma, head and neck, liver or kidney cancer. The CDR3 sequence: CAISSALGNTIYF. CDR3 DNA: TGTGCCATCAGTTCCGCATTAGGAAACACCATATATTTT.